Only a few counts were recorded for the clone carrying this T cell receptor (beta chain). From germline, CDR1 is SGHNT and CDR2 YENEEA. The CDR3 consists of 14 residues. The sample originates from a study of blood T cells in healthy people across ages. It was with a sample-barcoded 5' primer and a J-beta primer mix that a second PCR of roughly 7 to 12 cycles was run. TCRdb independently ran MiXCR on the 5' RACE reads; one entry per CDR3 protein. The sample lists about a million distinct CDR3 sequences; around 48% were seen once. The chain is built from TRBV11-3 and TRBJ2-7; the D gene could be TRBD1 or TRBD2 (5 bases each). The DNA end is more similar to TRBJ2-5, so the J call may be wrong. The sequence was obtained from a young man in good health. Sequencing used blood. In DNA, the CDR3 is TGTGCCAGCAGCCCGGGACCCAACGAGGAGACCCAGTACTTC. This codes for CASSPGPNEETQYF.